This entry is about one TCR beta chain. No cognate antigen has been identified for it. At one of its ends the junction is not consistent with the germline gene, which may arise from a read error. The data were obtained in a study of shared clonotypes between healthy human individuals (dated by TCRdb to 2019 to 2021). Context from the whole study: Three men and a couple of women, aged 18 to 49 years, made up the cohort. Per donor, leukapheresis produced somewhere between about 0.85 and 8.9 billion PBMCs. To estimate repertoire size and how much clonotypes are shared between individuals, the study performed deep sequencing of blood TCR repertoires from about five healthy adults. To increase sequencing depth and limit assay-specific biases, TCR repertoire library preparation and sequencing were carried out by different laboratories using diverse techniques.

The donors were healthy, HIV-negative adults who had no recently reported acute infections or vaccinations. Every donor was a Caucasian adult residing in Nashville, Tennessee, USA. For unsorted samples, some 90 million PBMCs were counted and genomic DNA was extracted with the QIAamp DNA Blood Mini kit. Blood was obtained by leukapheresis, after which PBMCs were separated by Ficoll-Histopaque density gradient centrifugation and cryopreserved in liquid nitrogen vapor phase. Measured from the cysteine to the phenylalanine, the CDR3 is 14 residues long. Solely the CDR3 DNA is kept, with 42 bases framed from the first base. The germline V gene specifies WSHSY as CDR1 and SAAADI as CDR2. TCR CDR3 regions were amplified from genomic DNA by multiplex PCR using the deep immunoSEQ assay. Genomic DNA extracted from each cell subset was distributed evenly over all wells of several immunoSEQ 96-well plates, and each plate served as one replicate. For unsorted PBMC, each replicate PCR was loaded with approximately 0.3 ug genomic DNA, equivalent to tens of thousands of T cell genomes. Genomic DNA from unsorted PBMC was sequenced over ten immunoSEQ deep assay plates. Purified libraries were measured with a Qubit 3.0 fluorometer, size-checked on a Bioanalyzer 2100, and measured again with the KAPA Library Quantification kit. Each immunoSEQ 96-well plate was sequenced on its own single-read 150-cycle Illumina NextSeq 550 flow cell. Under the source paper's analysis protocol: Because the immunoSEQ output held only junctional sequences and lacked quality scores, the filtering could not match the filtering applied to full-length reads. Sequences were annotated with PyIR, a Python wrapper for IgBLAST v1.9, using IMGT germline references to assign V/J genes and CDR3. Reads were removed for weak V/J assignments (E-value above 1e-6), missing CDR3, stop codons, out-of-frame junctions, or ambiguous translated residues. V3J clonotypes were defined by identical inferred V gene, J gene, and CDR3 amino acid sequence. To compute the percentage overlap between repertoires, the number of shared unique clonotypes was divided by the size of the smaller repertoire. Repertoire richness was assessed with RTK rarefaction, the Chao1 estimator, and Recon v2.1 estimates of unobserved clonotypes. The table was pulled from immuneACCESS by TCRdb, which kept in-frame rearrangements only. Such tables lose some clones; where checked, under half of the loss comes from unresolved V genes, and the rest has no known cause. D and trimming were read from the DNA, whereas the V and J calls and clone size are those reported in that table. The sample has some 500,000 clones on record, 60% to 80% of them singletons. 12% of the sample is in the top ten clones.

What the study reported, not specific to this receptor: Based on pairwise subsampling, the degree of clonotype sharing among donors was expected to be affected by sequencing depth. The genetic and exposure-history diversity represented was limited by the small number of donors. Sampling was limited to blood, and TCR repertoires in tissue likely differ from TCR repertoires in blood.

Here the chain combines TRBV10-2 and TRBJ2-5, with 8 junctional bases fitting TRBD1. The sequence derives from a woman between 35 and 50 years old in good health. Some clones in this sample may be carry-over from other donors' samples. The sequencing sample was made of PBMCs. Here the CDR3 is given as CASSGGTGQETRYF. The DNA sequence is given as TGCGCCAGCAGTGGGGGGACAGGCCAAGAGACCCGGTACTTC.